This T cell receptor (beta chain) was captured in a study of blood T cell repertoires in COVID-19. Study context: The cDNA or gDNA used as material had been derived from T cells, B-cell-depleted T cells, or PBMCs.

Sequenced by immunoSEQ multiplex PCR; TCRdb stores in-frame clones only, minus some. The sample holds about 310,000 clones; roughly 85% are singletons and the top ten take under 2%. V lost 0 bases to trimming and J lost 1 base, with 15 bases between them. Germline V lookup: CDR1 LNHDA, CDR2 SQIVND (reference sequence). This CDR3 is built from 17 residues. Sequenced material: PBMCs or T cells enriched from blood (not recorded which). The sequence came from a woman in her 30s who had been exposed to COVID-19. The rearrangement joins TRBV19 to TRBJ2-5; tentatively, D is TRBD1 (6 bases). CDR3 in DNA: TGTGCCAGTAGTATAGAGGGGTTTACAGGGTCCCAAGAGACCCAGTACTTC. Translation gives CASSIEGFTGSQETQYF.